This T cell receptor (beta chain) was documented in a study of a mutant IDH1 vaccine in newly diagnosed glioma. As for the study in general: All eight of the vaccinations patients received fell in weeks 1, 3, 5, 7, 11, 15, 19 and 23. Vaccine administration was initiated 4-6 weeks following radiotherapy alone, or with temozolomide cycles. Beforehand, treatment had been radiotherapy, temozolomide, or both; the majority received both.

A note on this clone: The antigen is undetermined.

Sequenced by immunoSEQ multiplex PCR; TCRdb stores in-frame clones only, minus some. The table has roughly 120,000 clones, 80% seen once. The time point was: week 11, during vaccination. Every single dose of the vaccine, 300 ug of mutant IDH1 20-mer peptide, came with topical imiquimod. The CDR3 covers 18 residues. Germline assignment: CDR1 MNHNS and CDR2 SASEGT. V was clipped by 2 bases and J by 0 bases; unmatched bases: 5. This chain uses TRBV6-1 with TRBJ2-6; 9 nucleotides match TRBD1. The sequencing here drew on PBMCs, taken from a glioma patient whose treatment included an IDH1 peptide vaccine. The clonotype comes from a man aged 40-49 years with glioma. In nucleotides, the CDR3 is TGTGCCAGCAGTGAAAGGACAGGGGCCTCCTCTGGGGCCAACGTCCTGACTTTC. Amino acids: CASSERTGASSGANVLTF.